A selection of T cell receptor beta chains follows, all from one sample in a study of blood T cell repertoires in COVID-19. Assay: immunoSEQ multiplex PCR; the TCRdb copy retains only in-frame clones and omits some. The sample carries 150,000 to 200,000 clones, under 80% recorded once. The sequencing sample was made of PBMCs or T cells enriched from blood (not recorded which). The receptors stem from a woman aged 50 to 60 with acute COVID-19. The CDR3 runs from the conserved cysteine through the conserved F or W. The order of the fields is CDR3 protein, CDR3 DNA, J gene, clone size, D gene, V gene. A D gene is named only where the DNA matches it firmly. Only some rows state a clone size, as once, few, many or a class for expanded clones.

CDR3: CASSRALSQSPLHF
DNA: TGTGCCAGCTCGAGGGCCCTTTCACAATCACCCCTCCACTTT
J: TRBJ1-6
size: NA
D: NA
V: TRBV2

CDR3: CASSRSGGVLDTQYF
DNA: TGTGCCAGCAGCCGAAGCGGGGGGGTTTTGGATACGCAGTATTTT
J: TRBJ2-3
size: NA
D: TRBD2
V: TRBV9

CDR3: CASSRLALQETQYF
DNA: TGTGCCAGCAGTCGACTAGCGCTCCAAGAGACCCAGTACTTC
J: TRBJ2-5
size: NA
D: TRBD2
V: TRBV2

CDR3: CASSLYRTGGHGYTF
DNA: TGTGCCAGCAGTTTATATAGGACAGGGGGCCATGGCTACACCTTC
J: TRBJ1-2
size: NA
D: TRBD1
V: TRBV27

CDR3: CASSFGEVPSPYGYTF
DNA: TGTGCCAGCAGTTTCGGGGAGGTCCCCTCGCCCTATGGCTACACCTTC
J: TRBJ1-2
size: few
D: NA
V: TRBV28

CDR3: CASKRRQTNTGELFF
DNA: TGTGCCAGTAAGCGGCGGCAGACCAACACCGGGGAGCTGTTTTTT
J: TRBJ2-2
size: NA
D: NA
V: TRBV19

CDR3: CSVTNLDYRDRQETQYF
DNA: TGCAGCGTTACGAACCTGGATTACCGGGACAGGCAAGAGACCCAGTACTTC
J: TRBJ2-5
size: few
D: TRBD1
V: TRBV29-1

CDR3: CASRTRGRFNEKLFF
DNA: TGTGCCAGCAGGACCCGAGGGCGGTTTAATGAAAAACTGTTTTTT
J: TRBJ1-4
size: few
D: NA
V: TRBV6-5

CDR3: CASSAGTVNYGYTF
DNA: TGTGCCAGCAGCGCCGGGACAGTTAACTATGGCTACACCTTC
J: TRBJ1-2
size: NA
D: TRBD1
V: TRBV5-4

CDR3: CASSRGSGGWDQPQHF
DNA: TGTGCCAGTAGTCGCGGAAGCGGAGGGTGGGATCAGCCCCAGCATTTT
J: TRBJ1-5
size: NA
D: NA
V: TRBV19

CDR3: CASRRVTGYNSPLHF
DNA: TGTGCCAGCAGGCGCGTGACAGGATATAATTCACCCCTCCACTTT
J: TRBJ1-6
size: NA
D: NA
V: TRBV28

CDR3: CAWRSRSPGDEKLFF
DNA: TGTGCCTGGAGGAGTAGAAGCCCTGGAGATGAAAAACTGTTTTTT
J: TRBJ1-4
size: once
D: NA
V: TRBV30